The 28 T cell receptor beta chains given below trace back to one sample, sequenced in a study of molecular identifiers for immune sequencing clone quantification. TCRdb used MiXCR to reprocess the PCR reads, holding one entry per CDR3 protein. The sample holds about 500,000 distinct CDR3 sequences, around 21% seen once. The specimen was naive CD8+ T cells from blood, with Jurkat cell RNA spiked in. Subset reported: FACS-sorted CD8+CD4-CCR7+CD45RA+ naive T cells. These receptors originate from a human donor in good health. Some libraries in this study had Jurkat cell RNA spiked in.

In its sample, this clonotype was seen a few times. The chain uses TRBV2 and TRBJ2-5; TRBD2 might be the D (5 bases). V was clipped by 5 bases and J by 1 base, with 14 bases between them. From germline, CDR1 is SNHLY and CDR2 FYNNEI. There are 15 residues in the CDR3. CDR3 amino acids: CASSPPVSGQETQYF. CDR3 nucleotide sequence: TGTGCCAGCAGTCCGCCTGTCAGCGGCCAAGAGACCCAGTACTTC.

The genes are TRBV7-9 and TRBJ1-3, with 7 bases matching TRBD1. Germline lookup yields CDR1 SEHNR and CDR2 FQNEAQ (reference sequence). V gave up 6 bases and J gave up 0 bases; unmatched junction bases: 14. The CDR3 loop spans 18 amino acids. The chain's CDR3 is CASRDRDSSRVSGNTIYF. CDR3 nucleotide sequence: TGTGCCAGCAGGGACCGGGACAGCTCTAGAGTCTCTGGAAACACCATATATTTT.

This clonotype was recorded many times. The chain links TRBV5-6 to TRBJ1-1; D is perhaps TRBD1 (5 bases). Germline CDR1 reads SGHDT; CDR2 reads YYEEEE. This CDR3 region has 15 residues. Trimming took off 7 bases at V and 6 bases at J, with 22 bases between the two ends. The CDR3 DNA reads as TGTGCCAGCTATGCAGGGAGTTTCGGTATCGCTGAAGCTTTCTTT. It is translated as CASYAGSFGIAEAFF.

This clonotype has only a few counts. This chain joins TRBV12-3 or TRBV12-4 and TRBJ2-7; TRBD1 matches 8 bases. V shed 4 bases, J shed 2 bases, and the junction held 7 bases outside the gene matches. The CDR3 length is 15 residues. DNA of the CDR3: TGTGCCAGCAGTTCCCGGGACAGGCCGCCCTACGAGCAGTACTTC. It is translated as CASSSRDRPPYEQYF.

The rearrangement joins TRBV6-5 to TRBJ2-5; TRBD1 is a possible D gene (5 bases). The germline V gene encodes CDR1 MNHEY and CDR2 SVGAGI. The CDR3 loop spans 14 amino acids. Trimming pared 2 bases from V and 5 bases from J, leaving 12 bases between. CDR3 sequence: CASSYLQDSETQYF. The CDR3 DNA reads TGTGCCAGCAGTTACCTACAGGATTCGGAGACCCAGTACTTC.

This clonotype showed up just a few times. The genes are TRBV9 and TRBJ2-3; D possibly matches TRBD1 or TRBD2 (6 bases each). Germline-derived CDR1 and CDR2 are SGDLS and YYNGEE. The CDR3 has 17 residues. Trimming cost V 0 bases and J 1 base, with 15 bases left between them. CDR3 sequence reads: CASSVEGGPGGTDTQYF. The CDR3 nucleotides read TGTGCCAGCAGCGTAGAAGGGGGGCCAGGGGGCACAGATACGCAGTATTTT.

The table lists this clonotype with many counts. The chain couples TRBV6-5 to TRBJ2-7, with 11 bases lining up with TRBD1. Germline CDR1 reads MNHEY; CDR2 reads SVGAGI. This CDR3 region has 14 residues. The J segment lost 2 bases and the V segment lost 9 bases, leaving 6 bases of the junction unmatched. The CDR3 sequence: CASKPGQGAYEQYF. As DNA, the CDR3 is TGTGCCAGTAAACCGGGACAGGGGGCCTACGAGCAGTACTTC.

In regard to this clonotype: A much larger clone sits a single nucleotide away, making a read error possible. The V and J genes are TRBV14 and TRBJ2-2; D is perhaps TRBD1 (5 bases). In germline, CDR1 is SGHDN, CDR2 FVKESK. This CDR3 spans 17 amino acids. The CDR3 loop is CAGSQEFAGWNTGELFF. CDR3 in DNA: TGTGCCGGCAGCCAAGAGTTCGCAGGGTGGAACACCGGGGAGCTGTTTTTT.

The J gene is TRBJ1-2, the V gene TRBV19; D uncertain. V was pared by 7 bases and J by 4 bases, with 13 bases between. Germline V CDR1 and CDR2: LNHDA, SQIVND (reference sequence). The CDR3 length is 13 residues. The CDR3 bases are TGTGCCAGTAATATCTCCCAGGTCTATGGCTACACCTTC. It is translated as CASNISQVYGYTF.

This clonotype was seen a few times. The chain combines TRBV29-1 with TRBJ2-5, with 7 bases identical to TRBD1. V shed 2 bases and J 4 bases; nucleotides not matched to a gene: 19. CDR3 size: 18 residues. Germline CDR1 SQVTM, CDR2 ANQGSEA. The CDR3 reads CSVEPHSVAGGLGETQYF. DNA of the CDR3: TGCAGCGTTGAACCCCATTCAGTGGCAGGGGGTTTAGGAGAGACCCAGTACTTC. Using reference TRBV29-1 and TRBJ2-5 for the parts outside the CDR3, the full variable domain is SAVISQKPSRDICQRGTSLTIQCQVDSQVTMMFWYRQQPGQSLTLIATANQGSEATYESGFVIDKFPISRPNLTFSTLTVSNMSPEDSSIYLCSVEPHSVAGGLGETQYFGPGTRLLVL.

The chain combines TRBV15 with TRBJ2-7; TRBD1 agrees at 8 bases. The V gene's germline CDR1 is LNHNV and CDR2 YYDKDF (reference sequence). CDR3 length equals 13 residues. With V trimmed by 3 bases and J by 3 bases, 1 base remained unmatched. CDR3 residues: CATSSTGGYEQYF. The CDR3 bases are TGTGCCACCAGCAGCACAGGGGGCTACGAGCAGTACTTC.

The chain employs TRBV27 and TRBJ2-3, with 8 bases aligning to TRBD2. This CDR3 region has 17 residues. CDR1 MNHEY and CDR2 SMNVEV come from the germline V gene (reference sequence). After removal of 6 bases from V and 0 bases from J, the junction contained 11 bases not matched to a gene. The CDR3 sequence is CASSLWNSGISTDTQYF. As DNA, the CDR3 is TGTGCCAGCAGCCTCTGGAATAGCGGGATCAGCACAGATACGCAGTATTTT.

This clonotype was picked up a small number of times. The CDR3 DNA follows: TGCGCCAGCAGCCAAGATCGACAGGGGGGTCAGCCCCAGCATTTT. It yields the protein CASSQDRQGGQPQHF. V and J are TRBV4-1 and TRBJ1-5, with TRBD1 matching over 9 bases. The CDR3 runs 15 residues. Germline V lookup: CDR1 MGHRA, CDR2 YSYEKL. The junction had 3 bases not matched to a gene; V was cut back by 0 bases and J by 6 bases.

As for this clonotype: Since a much larger clone is just one base distant, this may be a read error. This chain uses TRBV7-3 with TRBJ2-7; D call uncertain. Deletions cut 7 bases from V and 5 bases from J, with 9 bases between. Germline V CDR1 and CDR2: SGHTA, FQGTGA. CDR3 size: 11 residues. The CDR3 DNA reads as TGTGCCAGCACGGATAACCACGAGCAGTACTTC. Translated, it gives CASTDNHEQYF.

The sample holds a few counts of this clonotype. V gene TRBV20-1 combines with J gene TRBJ2-7, with D perhaps matching TRBD1 (6 bases). Germline CDR1 and CDR2: DFQATT and SNEGSKA (reference sequence). The length of the CDR3 is 13 residues. Trimming took 6 bases from V and 4 from J, leaving 16 bases between them. Here the CDR3 DNA reads TGCAGTGCCACTAGGGGGATCGGGTACGAGCAGTACTTC. Its translation is CSATRGIGYEQYF.

In its sample, this clonotype was seen many times. CDR3 coding DNA: TGTGCCAGCAGTTACAGGGGCTCCGGGGAGCTGTTTTTT. This sequence encodes CASSYRGSGELFF. This chain connects TRBV12-3 or TRBV12-4 to TRBJ2-2, with TRBD1 matching 7 bases. The V and J ends lost 4 bases and 6 bases, in that order; junction bases with no gene match: 2. The CDR3 runs to 13 residues.

For this clonotype: A much larger clone lies one base from this, so it may be a read error. CDR3 nucleotide sequence: TGTGCCACCGAGGACAGTGGAGGCCCCGGGGCCAACGCCCTGACTTTC. Amino acids: CATEDSGGPGANALTF. The chain joins TRBV19 to TRBJ2-6, with D perhaps matching TRBD1 (6 bases). CDR3 length: 16 amino acids. The germline V gene has CDR1 LNHDA and CDR2 SQIVND (reference sequence).

This clonotype was seen repeatedly, ten times or more. CDR3 nucleotide sequence: TGTGCCAGCAGCCAAGACCCCGAAGACACAGATACGCAGTATTTT. Amino acid sequence: CASSQDPEDTDTQYF. V is TRBV3-1 and J is TRBJ2-3; D unclear. Per the germline V gene, CDR1 is LGHDT and CDR2 is YNNKEL (reference sequence). The V end was cut by 0 bases, the J end by 2 bases, with 9 bases between. The CDR3 consists of 15 residues.

This clonotype has ten or more counts. The chain uses TRBV5-4 and TRBJ1-1; 12 bases agree with TRBD1. V dropped 4 bases and J dropped 11; count of bases not matched to a gene: 18. Germline V gene data show CDR1 as SGHNT and CDR2 as YYREEE (reference sequence). There are 17 residues in the CDR3. The DNA of the CDR3 is TGTGCCAGCAGCGGGTCCCGGGACAGGGGGCTCGTGAGTTCGGCTTTCTTT. As protein: CASSGSRDRGLVSSAFF.

As concerns this clonotype: A much larger clone sits a single nucleotide away, making a read error possible. The gene calls are TRBV28 and TRBJ1-1; tentative D call: TRBD1 (6 bases). Germline V lookup: CDR1 MDHEN, CDR2 SYDVKM. This CDR3 comprises 16 residues. CDR3 region: CASSLYQGMVATEASF. The CDR3 region has the DNA TGTGCCAGCAGTCTCTACCAGGGGATGGTGGCCACTGAAGCTTCCTTT.

This clonotype was picked up a small number of times. The final CDR3 position lacks the conserved phenylalanine or tryptophan, pointing to a likely read error. The rearrangement uses TRBV6-5 and TRBJ2-5; weak D call: TRBD1 (6 bases). V lost 5 bases and J 2 bases, leaving 15 bases between the germline ends. The CDR3 runs 15 residues. From germline, CDR1 is MNHEY and CDR2 SVGAGI. The CDR3 bases are TGTGCCAGCAGTACTTCAACAGGGTTACAAGAGACCCAGTACTCC. The encoded protein is CASSTSTGLQETQYS.

The V call is TRBV5-1, the J call TRBJ1-1; tentatively, D is TRBD1 (5 bases). The CDR3 is 11 amino acids. Trimming removed 0 bases at V and 13 bases at J, with 10 bases between. From germline, CDR1 is SGHRS and CDR2 YFSETQ. CDR3 sequence: CASSLAQGDFF. As DNA, the CDR3 is TGCGCCAGCAGCTTGGCCCAAGGGGATTTCTTT. The complete variable domain, with remaining parts taken from reference TRBV5-1 and TRBJ1-1, reads KAGVTQTPRYLIKTRGQQVTLSCSPISGHRSVSWYQQTPGQGLQFLFEYFSETQRNKGNFPGRFSGRQFSNSRSEMNVSTLELGDSALYLCASSLAQGDFFGQGTRLTVV.

This rearrangement joins TRBV13 to TRBJ2-3, with 9 bases lining up with TRBD2. In germline, CDR1 is PRHDT, CDR2 FYEKMQ (reference sequence). V shed 4 bases and J 2 bases; nucleotides not matched to a gene: 16. The CDR3 runs 19 residues. Here the CDR3 reads CASSSSVRGAGGDTDTQYF. The CDR3 coding sequence is TGTGCCAGCAGCTCCTCAGTGAGAGGAGCGGGGGGCGACACAGATACGCAGTATTTT.

This clonotype was seen at least ten times. The chain employs TRBV4-1 and TRBJ1-1, with D possibly matching TRBD1 (5 bases). This CDR3 is 13 amino acids long. The ends were cut back, 4 bases at V and 1 base at J, with 7 bases in the middle. Germline CDR1 and CDR2: MGHRA and YSYEKL. The CDR3 sequence: CASSRQKNTEAFF. The CDR3 nucleotides read TGCGCCAGCAGCCGACAGAAGAACACTGAAGCTTTCTTT.

The chain recombines TRBV6-1 with TRBJ2-5, with D perhaps TRBD2 (7 bases). CDR1 MNHNS and CDR2 SASEGT come from the germline V gene. The CDR3 contains 13 residues. The ends were cut back, 5 bases at V and 4 bases at J, with 11 bases in the middle. The CDR3 region has the DNA TGTGCCAGCAGTCGGGCGGGGGCAGAGACCCAGTACTTC. Translated, it gives CASSRAGAETQYF.

This clonotype was recorded at least ten times. The chain employs TRBV28 and TRBJ1-5, with TRBD1 matching over 8 bases. The germline CDR1 and CDR2 sequences are MDHEN and SYDVKM. V lost 8 bases to trimming and J lost 6 bases; unmatched junction nucleotides: 9. The CDR3 spans 14 residues. CDR3 residues: CASAWTGTGQPQHF. The DNA for the CDR3 is TGTGCCAGCGCCTGGACAGGGACGGGTCAGCCCCAGCATTTT.

As to this clonotype: A read error may be the cause here, since a much bigger clone is one base away. The J gene is TRBJ2-3, the V gene TRBV4-1; D call uncertain. The germline V gene has CDR1 MGHRA and CDR2 YSYEKL. There are 18 residues in the CDR3. Trimming pared 0 bases from V and 0 bases from J, leaving 16 bases between. CDR3 in amino acids: CASSQDSAGGYSTDTQYF. In DNA, the CDR3 is TGCGCCAGCAGCCAAGATTCCGCTGGCGGATACAGCACAGATACGCAGTATTTT.

This clonotype has a count of ten or more. This chain connects TRBV29-1 to TRBJ1-3; perhaps TRBD1 as D (6 bases). This CDR3 is 13 amino acids long. Trimming took off 8 bases at V and 2 bases at J, with 13 bases between the two ends. Germline loops: CDR1 SQVTM, CDR2 ANQGSEA. For the CDR3, the DNA is TGCAGCTCATCTGAGGGGGCTGGAAACACCATATATTTT. Residues: CSSSEGAGNTIYF. The variable domain in full, with the rest retrieved from reference TRBV29-1 and TRBJ1-3, is SAVISQKPSRDICQRGTSLTIQCQVDSQVTMMFWYRQQPGQSLTLIATANQGSEATYESGFVIDKFPISRPNLTFSTLTVSNMSPEDSSIYLCSSSEGAGNTIYFGEGSWLTVV.